The 32 T cell receptor beta chains below come from one sample, sequenced in a study of cytomegalovirus exposure and HLA in healthy donors. The PCR ran on 60 Vbeta and 13 Jbeta primers. Sequencing used immunoSEQ multiplex PCR; TCRdb keeps in-frame clones, though not all of them. Among approximately 89,000 clones, about 80% were seen once, and the ten largest hold 10%. Sequencing input: PBMCs. The receptor source for this set is a human donor in good health.

The CDR3 nucleotides are TGTGCCAGCAGCTTAGGGGCGCCTGAAGCTTTCTTT. Translation gives CASSLGAPEAFF. The V and J genes are TRBV7-9 and TRBJ1-1, with D unresolved. The germline V gene encodes CDR1 SEHNR and CDR2 FQNEAQ (reference sequence). The length of the CDR3 is 12 residues. The V and J ends lost 1 base and 6 bases respectively, with 6 bases between them.

J is TRBJ1-1 and V is TRBV9; possibly TRBD1 for D (5 bases). Between the trimmed V and J ends, which lost 3 bases and 5 bases, there was a span of 23 bases. This CDR3 is 17 amino acids long. Germline CDR1 and CDR2: SGDLS and YYNGEE. CDR3 nucleotide sequence: TGTGCCAGCAGCGCCACCGTGGGGGGGGACGTTAAGACTGAAGCTTTCTTT. Encoded protein: CASSATVGGDVKTEAFF.

This clone was found a few times. The chain employs TRBV4-1 and TRBJ2-3; tentatively, D is TRBD2 (5 bases). V was cut by 0 bases and J by 3 bases, with 19 bases left in between. This CDR3 has 18 amino acids. Germline CDR1 is MGHRA and CDR2 is YSYEKL. Written as DNA, the CDR3 is TGCGCCAGCAGCCAAGATTGGGCGGGCGGGTCAGGTACAGATACGCAGTATTTT. Translation: CASSQDWAGGSGTDTQYF.

The chain carries TRBV19 and TRBJ2-1, with 15 positions matching TRBD2. The germline V gene encodes CDR1 LNHDA and CDR2 SQIVND (reference sequence). CDR3 size: 16 residues. V shed 5 bases and J 7 bases; nucleotides not matched to a gene: 6. CDR3 protein: CASSRPGTSGRNEQFF. The CDR3, as DNA: TGTGCCAGTAGTCGTCCCGGGACTAGCGGGAGGAATGAGCAGTTCTTC.

V and J are TRBV5-4 and TRBJ2-1; the D gene is possibly TRBD2 (6 bases). In germline, CDR1 is SGHNT, CDR2 YYREEE (reference sequence). The CDR3 length is 15 residues. The V end was cut by 4 bases, the J end by 1 base, with 12 bases between. Here the CDR3 reads CASSLPGRSYNEQFF. The CDR3 DNA is TGTGCCAGCAGCCTCCCCGGGAGATCCTACAATGAGCAGTTCTTC.

The gene calls are TRBV7-3 and TRBJ2-5; D may be TRBD1 (5 bases). The CDR3 covers 14 residues. Per the germline V gene, CDR1 is SGHTA and CDR2 is FQGTGA. The V gene lost 5 bases and the J gene lost 3 bases, with 13 bases spanning the gap. The CDR3 nucleotides read TGTGCCAGCAGCCTAGACCCAGGGAAAGAGACCCAGTACTTC. As protein: CASSLDPGKETQYF.

This chain links TRBV7-3 with TRBJ2-3; TRBD1 is a possible D gene (5 bases). Per the germline V gene, CDR1 is SGHTA and CDR2 is FQGTGA. V lost 4 bases to trimming and J lost 3 bases, with 17 bases between them. The CDR3 has 16 residues. The CDR3 spells CASSSFGQVVTDTQYF. The CDR3 DNA is TGTGCCAGCAGCTCTTTTGGACAAGTGGTTACAGATACGCAGTATTTT.

The genes are TRBV7-9 and TRBJ1-1; 8 bases fit TRBD1. The CDR3 has 17 amino acids. Losses at the gene ends were 1 base for V and 1 base for J; bases not matched to a gene: 8. Germline assignment: CDR1 SEHNR and CDR2 FQNEAQ (reference sequence). The CDR3 here is CASSLVDRVGKNTEAFF. The CDR3 region has the DNA TGTGCCAGCAGCTTAGTGGACAGGGTCGGGAAGAACACTGAAGCTTTCTTT.

This clone has a handful of counts. The chain carries TRBV13 and TRBJ1-4; D ambiguous. V was shortened by 2 bases and J by 1 base, with 8 bases between the two germline ends. The CDR3 length is 15 residues. Germline-derived CDR1 and CDR2 are PRHDT and FYEKMQ (reference sequence). The CDR3 coding sequence is TGTGCCAGCAGCTTACGTCGGGGAACTAATGAAAAACTGTTTTTT. The encoded protein is CASSLRRGTNEKLFF.

The chain joins TRBV5-1 to TRBJ1-4, with 10 bases aligning to TRBD1. The CDR3 length is 14 residues. The germline V gene has CDR1 SGHRS and CDR2 YFSETQ. The trim removed 4 bases at V and 8 bases at J, leaving 5 bases unmatched. The DNA of the CDR3 is TGCGCCAGCAGCCCCGGGACAGGGGAGGAAAAACTGTTTTTT. Protein sequence: CASSPGTGEEKLFF.

The chain has TRBV15 and TRBJ2-7; TRBD2 matches 7 bases. Per the germline V gene, CDR1 is LNHNV and CDR2 is YYDKDF (reference sequence). Unmatched junction bases numbered 5, after V lost 4 bases and J lost 5 bases. The CDR3 consists of 13 residues. The CDR3 nucleotides read TGTGCCACCAGCAAGGGCCGGGGGGACGAGCAGTACTTC. As protein: CATSKGRGDEQYF.

The chain links TRBV5-5 to TRBJ1-2; D is possibly TRBD1 (5 bases). V was cut by 2 bases and J by 4 bases, with 12 bases left in between. CDR1 SGHKS and CDR2 YYEKEE come from the germline V gene (reference sequence). The CDR3 consists of 14 residues. CDR3 residues: CASSLVDSFYGYTF. CDR3 nucleotides: TGTGCCAGCAGCTTAGTCGACAGTTTCTATGGCTACACCTTC.

This rearrangement joins TRBV29-1 to TRBJ2-1, with D maybe TRBD1 (6 bases). Trimming shortened V by 4 bases and J by 10 bases, and 14 bases separated the two germline ends. This CDR3 is 12 amino acids long. The V gene's germline CDR1 is SQVTM and CDR2 ANQGSEA. The CDR3, as DNA: TGCAGCGTTGCCCGAACAGGGAACGAGCAGTTCTTC. This encodes CSVARTGNEQFF.

V and J are TRBV5-4 and TRBJ2-7, with D unclear. This CDR3 comprises 15 residues. V gave up 1 base and J gave up 3 bases, with 14 bases separating them. CDR1 and CDR2 (germline): SGHNT, YYREEE (reference sequence). The CDR3 is CASSLRSARGYEQYF. The CDR3 DNA is TGTGCCAGCAGCTTGAGATCGGCTAGAGGCTACGAGCAGTACTTC. The full variable domain, completed using reference TRBV5-4 and TRBJ2-7, is ETGVTQSPTHLIKTRGQQVTLRCSSQSGHNTVSWYQQALGQGPQFIFQYYREEENGRGNFPPRFSGLQFPNYSSELNVNALELDDSALYLCASSLRSARGYEQYFGPGTRLTVT.

The chain carries TRBV5-4 and TRBJ2-5; 9 bases are a match to TRBD1. With the DNA end fitting TRBJ2-7 better, the J assignment may be wrong. CDR3 length equals 15 residues. Germline CDR1 and CDR2: SGHNT and YYREEE (reference sequence). The CDR3 here is CASSPGTGQAYEQYF. The CDR3 DNA reads as TGTGCCAGCAGCCCAGGGACAGGGCAGGCCTACGAGCAGTACTTC.

V is TRBV5-1 and J is TRBJ2-1; 10 bases are a match to TRBD1. The CDR3 is 15 amino acids. Germline trimming cut 4 bases from V and 2 bases from J; bases unmatched to any gene: 3. Germline V gene lookup returns CDR1 SGHRS and CDR2 YFSETQ. CDR3: CASSPGTGAYNEQFF. The DNA of the CDR3 is TGCGCCAGCAGCCCCGGGACAGGGGCCTACAATGAGCAGTTCTTC.

The chain is built from TRBV28 and TRBJ1-2; no clear D. V gave up 6 bases and J gave up 8 bases, with 19 bases separating them. The CDR3 is 14 amino acids. Germline CDR1 and CDR2: MDHEN and SYDVKM. The CDR3 protein is CASRAQSPLIGYTF. Here the CDR3 DNA reads TGTGCCAGCAGGGCACAGAGCCCTCTAATAGGCTACACCTTC.

The chain links TRBV2 to TRBJ2-1; 7 bases match TRBD2. This CDR3 spans 14 amino acids. CDR1 is SNHLY, CDR2 FYNNEI, per germline. V shed 8 bases, J shed 7 bases, and the junction held 11 bases outside the gene matches. Written as DNA, the CDR3 is TGTGCCAGCCTCCGGGGCGGGAGTATTAATGAGCAGTTCTTC. Translating gives CASLRGGSINEQFF.

This rearrangement joins TRBV2 to TRBJ1-2; 7 bases match TRBD1. Germline V gene lookup returns CDR1 SNHLY and CDR2 FYNNEI. V lost 5 bases and J lost 4; bases outside the gene matches: 7. CDR3 length: 14 residues. The CDR3: CASSRQGSIYGYTF. Here the CDR3 DNA reads TGTGCCAGCAGTCGACAGGGAAGTATCTATGGCTACACCTTC.

The chain combines TRBV11-1 with TRBJ2-2; D is unresolved. V was shortened by 5 bases and J by 6 bases, with 13 bases between the two germline ends. The V gene's germline CDR1 is SGHAT and CDR2 FQDESV (reference sequence). The CDR3 is made up of 14 amino acids. CDR3 loop: CASSLQISSGELFF. DNA of the CDR3: TGTGCCAGCAGCCTACAGATTTCTTCCGGGGAGCTGTTTTTT.

Turning to this clone: Since the CDR3 does not end with the conserved phenylalanine or tryptophan, this likely comes from a read error. Because the CDR3's place on the DNA is in doubt, the DNA is left out and the CDR3 is given as listed by TCRdb. The V gene is TRBV4-3, the J gene TRBJ1-2; the table's D call TRBD1 went unverified against the DNA. Ends included, the CDR3 has 13 residues. Germline values: CDR1 LGHNA, CDR2 YSLEER. CDR3 loop: CASSHEHIYAGGN.

CDR3 DNA: TGTGCCAGTAGGCGGACAGCAACTAATGAAAAACTGTTTTTT. It is translated as CASRRTATNEKLFF. The rearrangement joins TRBV19 to TRBJ1-4, with a possible D match to TRBD1 (6 bases). Germline CDR1 is LNHDA and CDR2 is SQIVND (reference sequence). CDR3 length: 14 residues. V lost 6 bases and J lost 0, with 8 bases in between.

The V and J genes are TRBV28 and TRBJ1-5; TRBD1 agrees at 9 bases. In germline, CDR1 is MDHEN, CDR2 SYDVKM. The CDR3 consists of 15 residues. With 5 bases clipped from V and 3 bases from J, the junction kept 5 bases outside the gene matches. The CDR3 reads CASSTGTGYNQPQHF. CDR3 sequence (DNA): TGTGCCAGCAGTACAGGGACAGGGTACAATCAGCCCCAGCATTTT.

This sequence joins TRBV18 and TRBJ2-1, with 7 bases matching TRBD2. The CDR3 contains 16 residues. Germline lookup yields CDR1 KGHSH and CDR2 LQKENI. The junction had 14 bases not matched to a gene; V was cut back by 3 bases and J by 9 bases. Written as DNA, the CDR3 is TGTGCCAGCTCACCTCTTCGGGGAGGCGGGAGAGGTGAGCAGTTCTTC. It is translated as CASSPLRGGGRGEQFF.

The genes are TRBV10-3 and TRBJ2-7; 9 bases are shared with TRBD1. After removal of 6 bases from V and 1 base from J, the junction contained 10 bases not matched to a gene. Germline CDR1 and CDR2: ENHRY and SYGVKD. The CDR3 has 16 residues. The CDR3 loop is CAIRGAAGTGSYEQYF. The CDR3 nucleotides read TGTGCCATCAGAGGAGCGGCCGGGACAGGGTCCTACGAGCAGTACTTC.

The rearrangement joins TRBV6-4 to TRBJ1-2, with D possibly matching TRBD1 (6 bases). In germline, CDR1 is MRHNA, CDR2 SNTAGT. The CDR3 is made up of 15 amino acids. V was trimmed by 3 bases and J by 7 bases, leaving 18 bases between them. CDR3 nucleotide sequence: TGTGCCAGCAGTGAGTCGAGGGGGATAGCGTCTGGCTACACCTTC. As protein: CASSESRGIASGYTF.

J is TRBJ1-1 and V is TRBV7-9; 7 bases map to TRBD1. The germline V gene encodes CDR1 SEHNR and CDR2 FQNEAQ (reference sequence). The CDR3 length is 16 residues. J was trimmed by 1 base and V by 5 bases; bases with no gene match: 10. The CDR3 coding sequence is TGTGCCAGCAGCCCGACAGGGACCTTAAAGAACACTGAAGCTTTCTTT. Translated, it gives CASSPTGTLKNTEAFF. Based on the CDR3 plus reference TRBV7-9 and TRBJ1-1, the full variable domain is DTGVSQNPRHKITKRGQNVTFRCDPISEHNRLYWYRQTLGQGPEFLTYFQNEAQLEKSRLLSDRFSAERPKGSFSTLEIQRTEQGDSAMYLCASSPTGTLKNTEAFFGQGTRLTVV.

The chain has TRBV9 and TRBJ2-3, with a possible D match to TRBD2 (6 bases). Trimming left V 0 bases short and J 0 bases short, with 14 bases between. The CDR3 consists of 17 residues. Germline CDR1 SGDLS, CDR2 YYNGEE. CDR3 sequence (DNA): TGTGCCAGCAGCGTAGTCGCGGGAACCCCTAGCACAGATACGCAGTATTTT. It codes for CASSVVAGTPSTDTQYF.

The rearrangement joins TRBV5-5 to TRBJ2-2; 9 bases align to TRBD2. The CDR3 totals 15 residues. J gave up 5 bases and V 2 bases, and 4 bases lay outside the gene matches. Germline-derived CDR1 and CDR2 are SGHKS and YYEKEE (reference sequence). The CDR3 coding sequence is TGTGCCAGCAGCTTTGCGGGAGGGAGGACCGGGGAGCTGTTTTTT. This translates into CASSFAGGRTGELFF.

V gene TRBV29-1 combines with J gene TRBJ2-1; 7 bases fit TRBD2. With V trimmed by 0 bases and J by 3 bases, 8 bases remained unmatched. Germline CDR1 reads SQVTM; CDR2 reads ANQGSEA. CDR3 length: 16 amino acids. CDR3 amino acids: CSVEDAGSGGYNEQFF. Here the CDR3 DNA reads TGCAGCGTTGAAGATGCCGGGTCGGGAGGCTACAATGAGCAGTTCTTC.

The J gene is TRBJ2-7, the V gene TRBV18; D possibly corresponds to TRBD1 (6 bases). Trimming cost V 4 bases and J 3 bases, with 7 bases left between them. The CDR3 loop spans 12 amino acids. Germline assignment: CDR1 KGHSH and CDR2 LQKENI. DNA for the CDR3: TGTGCCAGCTCACGGGACAACTACGAGCAGTACTTC. It is translated as CASSRDNYEQYF.

V is TRBV7-6 and J is TRBJ2-5; no clear D. The CDR3 runs 13 residues. CDR1 and CDR2 (germline): SGHVS, FNYEAQ. V was cut by 4 bases and J by 5 bases, with 11 bases left in between. The DNA of the CDR3 is TGTGCCAGCAGCTCTAGGTCAAGGGAGACCCAGTACTTC. It codes for CASSSRSRETQYF.